The subject of this entry is one TCR beta chain. Its antigen remains unidentified. Method: immunoSEQ multiplex PCR; TCRdb's copy keeps in-frame clones and lacks some. The sample includes approximately 210,000 clones, about nine tenths seen only once; the top ten take 3% to 3.5%. The V segment lost 4 bases and the J segment 6 bases; nucleotides outside the gene matches: 9. CDR3 length: 15 residues. Germline V gene lookup returns CDR1 SGDLS and CDR2 YYNGEE. The sample is drawn from a study of T cell responses to AZD1222 COVID-19 vaccine. The study's findings and limits: Seropositive AZD1222 recipients at baseline numbered only five or six. No repertoire was sampled before or during the peak T cell response, only after it. Among vaccine-associated CD4 TCRs, coverage spanned spike, with dominance at 160-218 and 743-854.

V gene TRBV9 combines with J gene TRBJ2-1; 8 bases map to TRBD2. The sample consisted of peripheral blood, taken 28 days after the second AZD1222 dose. The clonotype was recovered from an adult who received the AZD1222 COVID-19 vaccine. The CDR3: CASSPSGGRSNEQFF. CDR3 sequence (DNA): TGTGCCAGCAGCCCAAGCGGGGGTAGGTCCAATGAGCAGTTCTTC.